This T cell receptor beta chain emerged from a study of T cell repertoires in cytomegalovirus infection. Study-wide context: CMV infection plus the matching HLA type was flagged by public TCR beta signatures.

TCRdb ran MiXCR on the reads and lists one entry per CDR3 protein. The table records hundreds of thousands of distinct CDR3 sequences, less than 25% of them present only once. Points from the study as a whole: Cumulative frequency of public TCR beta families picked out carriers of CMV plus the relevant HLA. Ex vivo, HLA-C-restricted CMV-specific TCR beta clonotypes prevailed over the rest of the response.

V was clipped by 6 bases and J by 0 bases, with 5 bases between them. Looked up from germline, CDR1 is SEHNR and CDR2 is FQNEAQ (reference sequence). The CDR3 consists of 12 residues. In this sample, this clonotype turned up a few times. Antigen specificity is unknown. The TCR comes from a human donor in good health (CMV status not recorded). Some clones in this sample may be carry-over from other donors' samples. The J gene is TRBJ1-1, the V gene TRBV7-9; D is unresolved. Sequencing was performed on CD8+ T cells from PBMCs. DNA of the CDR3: TGTGCCAGCAGAGCCGTGAACACTGAAGCTTTCTTT. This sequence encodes CASRAVNTEAFF.